This T cell receptor beta chain was sequenced for a study of cytomegalovirus exposure and HLA in healthy donors. Comments on this clone: What it binds is not known.

Study-level results: Reported findings show TCR beta sequences accurately forecast HLA-A and HLA-B alleles in most subjects.

This CDR3 contains 14 residues. With 2 bases removed from V and 9 bases from J, the gap between germline ends came to 12 bases. Germline CDR1 SGHTS, CDR2 YDEGEE. PCR primers comprised 60 Vbeta and 13 Jbeta primers. The repertoire was sequenced with immunoSEQ multiplex PCR; TCRdb's copy has only in-frame clones and lacks some. The table records approximately 110,000 clones, roughly 70% of them present only once. The TCR comes from a man between 40 and 49 years old in good health and CMV-seronegative. The rearrangement uses TRBV5-8 and TRBJ1-6, with a weak D call TRBD1 (6 bases). The sequenced sample was PBMCs. CDR3 sequence reads: CASSFRDTTSPLHF. DNA for the CDR3: TGTGCCAGCAGCTTCAGGGACACCACTTCACCCCTCCACTTT.